The T cell receptor (beta chain) described here comes from a study of CD8+ T cells in alopecia areata. Study-wide background: Treated patients received oral tofacitinib, 5 to 10 mg twice daily.

Investigators isolated RNA and reverse transcribed it into cDNA to act as the sequencing template. Profiled with immunoSEQ multiplex PCR; TCRdb holds only in-frame clones, not every one. Of 150,000 to 200,000 clones listed, roughly 60% are singletons. Treatment in this sample: oral pan-JAK inhibitor, 5-10 mg twice daily. Researchers gathered lesional scalp punch biopsies and peripheral blood from patients with alopecia areata. Comment on this clone: Its matching antigen is unknown.

Study results and caveats: In scalp, tofacitinib significantly decreased clonality and expanded CD8+ clones among the top 100.

The CDR3 is 15 amino acids. The V gene end was trimmed by 3 bases and the J gene end by 2 bases; junction bases not matched to a gene: 2. CDR1 ENHRY and CDR2 SYGVKD come from the germline V gene. The J gene is TRBJ2-3, the V gene TRBV10-3, with 10 positions matching TRBD2. This material consisted of CD4+ T cells sorted from blood, taken at week 24, from a patient treated with tofacitinib. The receptor was derived from a human donor with alopecia areata. The CDR3 DNA is TGTGCCATCAGTGATAGCGGGGGGTCCACAGATACGCAGTATTTT. This encodes CAISDSGGSTDTQYF.